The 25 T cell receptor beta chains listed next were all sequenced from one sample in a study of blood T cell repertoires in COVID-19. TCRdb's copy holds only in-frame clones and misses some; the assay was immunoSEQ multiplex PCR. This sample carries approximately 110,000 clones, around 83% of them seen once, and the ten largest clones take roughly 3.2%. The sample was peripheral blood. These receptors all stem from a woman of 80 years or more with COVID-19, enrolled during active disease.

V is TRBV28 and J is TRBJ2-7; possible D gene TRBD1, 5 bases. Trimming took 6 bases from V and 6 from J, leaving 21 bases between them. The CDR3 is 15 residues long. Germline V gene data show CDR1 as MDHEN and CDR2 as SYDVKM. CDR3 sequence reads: CASRGGAAGSVEQYF. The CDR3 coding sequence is TGTGCCAGCAGGGGTGGGGCAGCTGGCTCTGTCGAGCAGTACTTC.

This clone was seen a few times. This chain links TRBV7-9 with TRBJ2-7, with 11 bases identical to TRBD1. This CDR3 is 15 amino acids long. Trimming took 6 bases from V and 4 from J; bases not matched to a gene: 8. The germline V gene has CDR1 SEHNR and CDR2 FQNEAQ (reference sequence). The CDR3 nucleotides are TGTGCCAGCAGTTCTCCGGGACAGGGGGTTTACGAGCAGTACTTC. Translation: CASSSPGQGVYEQYF.

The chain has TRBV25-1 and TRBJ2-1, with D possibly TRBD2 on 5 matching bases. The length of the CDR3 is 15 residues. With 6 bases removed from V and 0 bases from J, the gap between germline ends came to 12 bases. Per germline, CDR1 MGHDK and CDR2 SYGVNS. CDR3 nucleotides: TGTGCCAGCAGCCCGAGCGGAGGCTCCTACAATGAGCAGTTCTTC. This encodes CASSPSGGSYNEQFF.

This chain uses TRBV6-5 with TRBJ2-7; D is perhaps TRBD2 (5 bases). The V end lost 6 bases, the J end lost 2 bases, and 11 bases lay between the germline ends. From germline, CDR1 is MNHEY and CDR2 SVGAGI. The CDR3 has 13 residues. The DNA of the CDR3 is TGTGCCAGCAGGGGAGCGGATACCTACGAGCAGTACTTC. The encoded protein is CASRGADTYEQYF.

CDR3 loop: CASSYTSGTGTRWANVLTF. For the CDR3, the DNA is TGTGCCAGCAGTTACACATCCGGGACAGGGACCCGATGGGCCAACGTCCTGACTTTC. The chain combines TRBV6-2 or TRBV6-3 with TRBJ2-6, with TRBD1 matching 9 bases. CDR3 length: 19 residues. Germline V CDR1 and CDR2: MNHEY, SVGEGT. Trimming cost V 2 bases and J 5 bases; bases outside gene matches: 13.

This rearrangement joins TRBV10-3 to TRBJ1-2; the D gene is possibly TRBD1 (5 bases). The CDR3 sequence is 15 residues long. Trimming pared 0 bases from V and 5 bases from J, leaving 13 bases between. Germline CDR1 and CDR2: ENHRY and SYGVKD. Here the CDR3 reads CAISESTQGSYGYTF. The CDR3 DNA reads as TGTGCCATCAGTGAGTCGACTCAGGGAAGTTATGGCTACACCTTC.

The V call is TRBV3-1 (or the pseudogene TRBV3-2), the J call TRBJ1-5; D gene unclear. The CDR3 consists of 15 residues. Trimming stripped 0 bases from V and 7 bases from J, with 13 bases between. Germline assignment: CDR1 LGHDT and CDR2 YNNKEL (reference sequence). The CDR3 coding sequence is TGTGCCAGCAGCCAAGATTTGGGAGGATTCCAGCCCCAGCATTTT. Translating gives CASSQDLGGFQPQHF.

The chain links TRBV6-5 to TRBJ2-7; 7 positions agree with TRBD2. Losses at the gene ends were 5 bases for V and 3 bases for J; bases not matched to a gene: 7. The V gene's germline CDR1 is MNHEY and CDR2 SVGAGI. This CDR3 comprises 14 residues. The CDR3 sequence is CASSPRLAVYEQYF. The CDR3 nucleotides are TGTGCCAGCAGTCCACGACTAGCTGTCTACGAGCAGTACTTC.

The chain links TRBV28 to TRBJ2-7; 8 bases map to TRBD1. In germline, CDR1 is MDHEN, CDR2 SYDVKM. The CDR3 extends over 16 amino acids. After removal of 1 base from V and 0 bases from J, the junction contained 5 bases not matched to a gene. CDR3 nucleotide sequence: TGTGCCAGCAGTTTATCGACAGGGGCGAGCTCCTACGAGCAGTACTTC. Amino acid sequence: CASSLSTGASSYEQYF.

The CDR3 is CAKRQTGVPYGYTF. CDR3 sequence (DNA): TGTGCCAAACGTCAGACAGGGGTACCCTATGGCTACACCTTC. J is TRBJ1-2 and V is TRBV7-2; TRBD1 aligns across 8 bases. V lost 10 bases and J lost 4; bases outside the gene matches: 11. CDR1 is SGHTA and CDR2 is FQGNSA in the germline V gene. This CDR3 region has 14 residues.

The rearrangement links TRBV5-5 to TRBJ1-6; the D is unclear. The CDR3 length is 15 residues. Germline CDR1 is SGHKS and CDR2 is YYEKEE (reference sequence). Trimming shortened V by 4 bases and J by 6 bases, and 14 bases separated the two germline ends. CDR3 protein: CASSTEIGGNSPLHF. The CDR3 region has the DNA TGTGCCAGCAGCACAGAGATAGGTGGTAATTCACCCCTCCACTTT.

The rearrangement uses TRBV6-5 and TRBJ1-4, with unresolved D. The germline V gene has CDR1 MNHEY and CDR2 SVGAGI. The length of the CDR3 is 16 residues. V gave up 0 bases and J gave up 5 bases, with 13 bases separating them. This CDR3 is CASSYSGDLRNEKLFF. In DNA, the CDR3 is TGTGCCAGCAGTTACTCAGGAGACCTCCGGAATGAAAAACTGTTTTTT.

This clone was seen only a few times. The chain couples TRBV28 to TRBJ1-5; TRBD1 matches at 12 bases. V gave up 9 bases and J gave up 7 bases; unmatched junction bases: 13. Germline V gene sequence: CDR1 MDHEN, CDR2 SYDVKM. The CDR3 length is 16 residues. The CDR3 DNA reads TGTGCCAGTCAGACGGGGACAGGGGGCGCGGGGCAGCCCCAGCATTTT. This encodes CASQTGTGGAGQPQHF. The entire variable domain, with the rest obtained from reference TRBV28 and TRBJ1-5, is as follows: DVKVTQSSRYLVKRTGEKVFLECVQDMDHENMFWYRQDPGLGLRLIYFSYDVKMKEKGDIPEGYSVSREKKERFSLILESASTNQTSMYLCASQTGTGGAGQPQHFGDGTRLSIL.

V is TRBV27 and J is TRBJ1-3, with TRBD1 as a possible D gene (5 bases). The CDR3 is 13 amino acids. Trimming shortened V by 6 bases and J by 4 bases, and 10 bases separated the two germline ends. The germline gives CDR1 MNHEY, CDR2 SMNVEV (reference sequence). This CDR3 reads CASRDTGGNTIYF. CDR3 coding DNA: TGTGCCAGCAGGGACACCGGGGGAAACACCATATATTTT.

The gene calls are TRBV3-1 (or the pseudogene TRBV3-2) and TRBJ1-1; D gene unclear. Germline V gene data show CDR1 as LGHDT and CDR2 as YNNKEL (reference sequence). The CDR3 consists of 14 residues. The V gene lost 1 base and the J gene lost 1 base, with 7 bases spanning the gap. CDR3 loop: CASSQVSQNTEAFF. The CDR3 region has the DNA TGTGCCAGCAGCCAAGTAAGCCAGAACACTGAAGCTTTCTTT.

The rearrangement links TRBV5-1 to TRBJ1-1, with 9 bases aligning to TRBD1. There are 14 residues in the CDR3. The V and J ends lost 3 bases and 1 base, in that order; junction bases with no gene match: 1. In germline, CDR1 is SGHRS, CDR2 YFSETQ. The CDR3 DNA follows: TGCGCCAGCAGCTGGGGACAGGGGAACACTGAAGCTTTCTTT. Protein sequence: CASSWGQGNTEAFF. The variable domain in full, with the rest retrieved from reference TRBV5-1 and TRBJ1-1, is KAGVTQTPRYLIKTRGQQVTLSCSPISGHRSVSWYQQTPGQGLQFLFEYFSETQRNKGNFPGRFSGRQFSNSRSEMNVSTLELGDSALYLCASSWGQGNTEAFFGQGTRLTVV.

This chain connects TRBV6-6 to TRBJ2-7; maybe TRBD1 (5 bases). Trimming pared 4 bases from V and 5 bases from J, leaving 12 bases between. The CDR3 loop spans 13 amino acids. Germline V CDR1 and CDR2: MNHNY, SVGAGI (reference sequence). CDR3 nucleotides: TGTGCCAGCAGTTCGCAGGGTCTGGACGAGCAGTACTTC. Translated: CASSSQGLDEQYF.

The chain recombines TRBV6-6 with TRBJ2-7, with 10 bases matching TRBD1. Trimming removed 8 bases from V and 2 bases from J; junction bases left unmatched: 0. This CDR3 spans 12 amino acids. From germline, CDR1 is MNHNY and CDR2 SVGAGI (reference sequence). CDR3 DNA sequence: TGTGCCAGCGGGACAGGGGCCTACGAGCAGTACTTC. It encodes CASGTGAYEQYF.

CDR3 in amino acids: CASKTLAADTQYF. The CDR3 DNA follows: TGTGCCAGTAAAACCCTGGCCGCAGATACGCAGTATTTT. The rearrangement links TRBV19 to TRBJ2-3; D gene ambiguous. The CDR3 has 13 amino acids. V was cut by 7 bases and J by 4 bases, with 12 bases left in between. The germline gives CDR1 LNHDA, CDR2 SQIVND (reference sequence).

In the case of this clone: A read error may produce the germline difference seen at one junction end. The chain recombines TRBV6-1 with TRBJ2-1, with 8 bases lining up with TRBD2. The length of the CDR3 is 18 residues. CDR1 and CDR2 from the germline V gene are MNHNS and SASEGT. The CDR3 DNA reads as TGTGCCAGCAGCGAAGGGGGGTCAAGCGGGAGCTCCTACAATGAGCAGTTCTTC. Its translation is CASSEGGSSGSSYNEQFF.

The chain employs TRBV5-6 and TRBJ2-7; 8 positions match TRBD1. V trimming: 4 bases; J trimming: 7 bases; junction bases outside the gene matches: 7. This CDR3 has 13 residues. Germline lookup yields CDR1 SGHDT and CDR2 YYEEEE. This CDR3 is CASSPRGRREQYF. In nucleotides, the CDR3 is TGTGCCAGCAGCCCCAGGGGGCGGCGAGAGCAGTACTTC.

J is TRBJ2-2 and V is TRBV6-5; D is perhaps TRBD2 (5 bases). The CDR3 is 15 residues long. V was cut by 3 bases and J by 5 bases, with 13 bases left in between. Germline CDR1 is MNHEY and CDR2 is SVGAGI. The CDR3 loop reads CASSYMGVGTGELFF. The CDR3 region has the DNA TGTGCCAGCAGTTATATGGGAGTAGGAACCGGGGAGCTGTTTTTT.

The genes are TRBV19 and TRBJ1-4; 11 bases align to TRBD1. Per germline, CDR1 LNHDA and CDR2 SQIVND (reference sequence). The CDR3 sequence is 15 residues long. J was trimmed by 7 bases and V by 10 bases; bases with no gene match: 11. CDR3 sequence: CATSVVGTGGEKLFF. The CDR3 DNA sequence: TGTGCCACCTCCGTGGTTGGGACAGGGGGTGAAAAACTGTTTTTT.

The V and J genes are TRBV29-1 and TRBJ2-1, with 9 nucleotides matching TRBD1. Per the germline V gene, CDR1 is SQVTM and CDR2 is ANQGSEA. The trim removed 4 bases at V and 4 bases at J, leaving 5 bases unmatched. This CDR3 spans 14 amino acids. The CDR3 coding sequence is TGCAGCGTTGTTAACAGGGGGCAATACAATGAGCAGTTCTTC. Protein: CSVVNRGQYNEQFF.

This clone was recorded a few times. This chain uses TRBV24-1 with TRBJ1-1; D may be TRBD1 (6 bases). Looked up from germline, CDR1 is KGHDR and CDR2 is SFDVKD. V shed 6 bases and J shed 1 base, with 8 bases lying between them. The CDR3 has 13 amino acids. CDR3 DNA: TGTGCCACCAGTACCAGGGGGAACACTGAAGCTTTCTTT. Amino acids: CATSTRGNTEAFF.